Listed here are 20 T cell receptor beta chains from one sample, sequenced in a study of breast tumors, draining lymph nodes, adjacent tissues. The lymph nodes were axillary draining lymph nodes from breast cancer patients. TCRdb processed the multiplex PCR reads anew with MiXCR; each CDR3 protein has one entry. The data show under 110,000 distinct CDR3 sequences, 30% seen once. The sample was axillary lymph node tissue. The receptors stem from a female donor with breast cancer. Some clones in this sample may be carry-over from other donors' samples.

This clonotype has only a few counts. CDR3 DNA sequence: TGTGCCAGCAGTTTACCCAGACAGACTGGTCAAGAGACCCAGTACTTC. Translation: CASSLPRQTGQETQYF. The rearrangement links TRBV28 to TRBJ2-5, with D maybe TRBD1 (5 bases). This CDR3 has 16 residues. Trimming removed 2 bases at V and 2 bases at J, with 15 bases between. Germline lookup yields CDR1 MDHEN and CDR2 SYDVKM. Filled out from reference TRBV28 and TRBJ2-5, the complete variable domain reads DVKVTQSSRYLVKRTGEKVFLECVQDMDHENMFWYRQDPGLGLRLIYFSYDVKMKEKGDIPEGYSVSREKKERFSLILESASTNQTSMYLCASSLPRQTGQETQYFGPGTRLLVL.

The chain links TRBV12-3 or TRBV12-4 to TRBJ2-7, with D possibly TRBD2 on 5 matching bases. The CDR3 is 14 amino acids. The germline V and J ends were trimmed by 4 bases and 3 bases, with 13 bases remaining between them. This CDR3 reads CASSSHGKGYEQYF. The CDR3 DNA follows: TGTGCCAGCAGTTCACACGGGAAGGGCTACGAGCAGTACTTC.

CDR3 in amino acids: CASQGRVDIQYF. Written as DNA, the CDR3 is TGCGCCAGCCAGGGCCGGGTGGACATTCAGTACTTC. The chain employs TRBV4-1 and TRBJ2-4, with a tentative D call TRBD1 (5 bases). V was cut by 8 bases and J by 8 bases, with 13 bases left in between. The germline V gene has CDR1 MGHRA and CDR2 YSYEKL. The CDR3 loop spans 12 amino acids.

Many counts were recorded for this clonotype. The chain is built from TRBV2 and TRBJ1-2; TRBD1 matches at 7 bases. V gave up 6 bases and J gave up 8 bases; unmatched junction bases: 3. The germline V gene encodes CDR1 SNHLY and CDR2 FYNNEI. The CDR3 length is 11 residues. The CDR3 reads CASRRDSGYTF. The CDR3 bases are TGTGCCAGCAGGAGGGACAGCGGCTACACCTTC.

In its sample, this clonotype was seen many times. The chain joins TRBV7-8 to TRBJ1-6; 9 positions match TRBD1. V gave up 3 bases and J gave up 7 bases; unmatched junction bases: 7. CDR1 SGHVS and CDR2 FQNEAQ come from the germline V gene. This CDR3 contains 16 residues. The CDR3 sequence is CASSLMNRGLNSPLHF. The CDR3 bases are TGTGCCAGCAGCTTGATGAACAGGGGGCTCAATTCACCCCTCCACTTT.

In this sample, this clonotype turned up many times. The chain recombines TRBV18 with TRBJ2-7; 10 bases line up with TRBD1. The CDR3 spans 15 residues. Trimming removed 0 bases from V and 7 bases from J; junction bases left unmatched: 6. Germline V gene data show CDR1 as KGHSH and CDR2 as LQKENI. DNA for the CDR3: TGTGCCAGCTCACCACCGAGACAGGGGGCAAGGGAGCAGTACTTC. Its translation is CASSPPRQGAREQYF.

This clonotype was recorded a few times. The chain has TRBV5-4 and TRBJ1-1; D possibly corresponds to TRBD1 (5 bases). V lost 4 bases to trimming and J lost 3 bases, with 16 bases between them. Germline V gene data show CDR1 as SGHNT and CDR2 as YYREEE (reference sequence). This CDR3 spans 15 amino acids. Here the CDR3 reads CASSPTGRGDTEAFF. Written as DNA, the CDR3 is TGTGCCAGCAGCCCAACCGGGAGGGGTGACACTGAAGCTTTCTTT.

This clonotype was found a few times. The conserved phenylalanine or tryptophan normally closing the CDR3 is absent here, so this likely arose from a read error. Because the CDR3's place on the DNA is in doubt, the DNA is left out and the CDR3 is given as listed by TCRdb. The V gene is TRBV5-1, the J gene TRBJ1-6. The CDR3 is 8 amino acids long, termini counted. Germline-derived CDR1 and CDR2 are SGHRS and YFSETQ. CDR3 loop: CASSLVTS.

This clonotype was found many times. The chain employs TRBV5-1 and TRBJ1-3; D remains ambiguous. The CDR3 is 14 amino acids. Germline values: CDR1 SGHRS, CDR2 YFSETQ. Trimming left V 2 bases short and J 0 bases short, with 6 bases between. The CDR3 DNA follows: TGCGCCAGCAGCTTTGAGAGCTCTGGAAACACCATATATTTT. This gives the protein CASSFESSGNTIYF.

At least ten counts were recorded for this clonotype. J is TRBJ1-4 and V is TRBV7-2, with D possibly being TRBD1 (5 bases). The ends were cut back, 2 bases at V and 6 bases at J, with 13 bases in the middle. Germline CDR1 SGHTA, CDR2 FQGNSA. The CDR3 totals 15 residues. CDR3 bases: TGTGCCAGCAGCTTATCAGGGTTTACTCATGAAAAACTGTTTTTT. Protein: CASSLSGFTHEKLFF.

Ten or more counts support this clonotype. The chain couples TRBV7-3 to TRBJ2-2; the match to TRBD2 covers 8 bases. Germline V gives CDR1 SGHTA, CDR2 FQGTGA. The length of the CDR3 is 16 residues. Unmatched junction bases numbered 8, after V lost 4 bases and J lost 4 bases. Written as DNA, the CDR3 is TGTGCCAGCAGCTGGGGCGGGGGGCGCAGCACCGGGGAGCTGTTTTTT. It translates to CASSWGGGRSTGELFF.

About this clonotype itself: This may arise from a read error, as a much more abundant clone is one base away. J is TRBJ2-5 and V is TRBV30, with 7 bases lining up with TRBD2. The CDR3 totals 10 residues. Germline lookup yields CDR1 GTSNPN and CDR2 SVGIG (reference sequence). CDR3 sequence (DNA): TGTGCCTGGAGGCGGGAGACCCAGCACTTC. Protein product: CAWRRETQHF.

The chain carries TRBV7-6 and TRBJ2-7, with D tentatively TRBD1 or TRBD2 (5 bases each). From germline, CDR1 is SGHVS and CDR2 FNYEAQ. There are 17 residues in the CDR3. Trimming cost V 5 bases and J 0 bases, with 20 bases left between them. CDR3 in amino acids: CASSPSGRGGFSYEQYF. CDR3 DNA sequence: TGTGCCAGCAGCCCCAGCGGTAGGGGCGGCTTCTCCTACGAGCAGTACTTC.

Ten or more counts support this clonotype. The chain has TRBV10-3 and TRBJ2-5; TRBD1 might be the D (6 bases). CDR1 ENHRY and CDR2 SYGVKD come from the germline V gene. The V gene lost 2 bases and the J gene lost 4 bases, with 11 bases spanning the gap. The CDR3 is made up of 14 amino acids. CDR3 sequence (DNA): TGTGCCATCAGTGAGGAAGGACAGCGAGAGACCCAGTACTTC. It translates to CAISEEGQRETQYF.

This clonotype was observed many times. The rearrangement joins TRBV2 to TRBJ2-3, with a tentative D call TRBD1 (5 bases). Between the trimmed V and J ends, which lost 0 bases and 5 bases, there was a span of 12 bases. CDR3 length: 15 residues. CDR1 and CDR2 from the germline V gene are SNHLY and FYNNEI. CDR3 protein: CASSEARVMVDTQYF. The CDR3 bases are TGTGCCAGCAGTGAAGCCAGGGTTATGGTAGATACGCAGTATTTT. The full variable domain, rest sourced from reference TRBV2 and TRBJ2-3, is EPEVTQTPSHQVTQMGQEVILRCVPISNHLYFYWYRQILGQKVEFLVSFYNNEISEKSEIFDDQFSVERPDGSNFTLKIRSTKLEDSAMYFCASSEARVMVDTQYFGPGTRLTVL.

At least ten counts were recorded for this clonotype. The V gene is TRBV7-6, the J gene TRBJ1-3; D not resolved. The V and J ends lost 5 bases and 4 bases respectively, with 15 bases between them. The CDR3 runs 15 residues. Germline CDR1 is SGHVS and CDR2 is FNYEAQ. DNA of the CDR3: TGTGCCAGCAGCCCCCGGACCTACGAGGGAAACACCATATATTTT. It encodes CASSPRTYEGNTIYF.

This clonotype occurred many times. The V call is TRBV7-8, the J call TRBJ1-6; 7 bases agree with TRBD1. Germline values: CDR1 SGHVS, CDR2 FQNEAQ. Germline trimming cut 3 bases from V and 15 bases from J; bases unmatched to any gene: 8. The length of the CDR3 is 13 residues. This CDR3 is CASSFDREEYLHF. The DNA of the CDR3 is TGTGCCAGCAGCTTTGACAGGGAGGAATACCTCCACTTT.

This clonotype has ten or more counts. This chain joins TRBV18 and TRBJ1-2, with a tentative D call TRBD1 (6 bases). V was pared by 1 base and J by 1 base, with 10 bases between. The CDR3 length is 15 residues. Germline CDR1 reads KGHSH; CDR2 reads LQKENI. CDR3 sequence (DNA): TGTGCCAGCTCACCACGGGCCAGGGGTAACTATGGCTACACCTTC. Its translation is CASSPRARGNYGYTF.

This clonotype was detected ten times or more. The CDR3 DNA is TGTGCCATCAGTGAGGGGGGGCAGGCTCCCTACGAGCAGTACTTC. Amino acid sequence: CAISEGGQAPYEQYF. V is TRBV10-3 and J is TRBJ2-7, with D tentatively TRBD1 or TRBD2 (6 bases each). V gave up 2 bases and J gave up 2 bases, with 13 bases separating them. The CDR3 has 15 residues. Germline V gene lookup returns CDR1 ENHRY and CDR2 SYGVKD.

This clonotype was seen repeatedly, ten times or more. The V and J genes are TRBV20-1 and TRBJ1-5, with TRBD1 identical over 8 bases. Germline values: CDR1 DFQATT, CDR2 SNEGSKA (reference sequence). The CDR3 loop spans 15 amino acids. Germline trimming cut 4 bases from V and 4 bases from J; bases unmatched to any gene: 9. The CDR3 sequence: CSAIRTGFRNQPQHF. DNA for the CDR3: TGCAGTGCTATAAGGACAGGGTTTAGGAATCAGCCCCAGCATTTT.